The sequence of this TCR beta chain was determined in a study of PD-1 blockade in classical Hodgkin lymphoma. Points from the study as a whole: Complete responders matched newly diagnosed patients in baseline diversity. Among the patients, those starting nivolumab under 1 year after ASCT were excluded. By C4D1, diversity of CD4+ TCRs had risen significantly, whereas that of CD8+ TCRs had not.

V shed 1 base and J shed 6 bases, with 20 bases lying between them. Germline V gene lookup returns CDR1 SEHNR and CDR2 FQNEAQ (reference sequence). This CDR3 has 17 amino acids. Assay: immunoSEQ multiplex PCR; the TCRdb copy retains only in-frame clones and omits some. The table has about 40,000 clones, around 87% seen once. A note on this clone: Its antigen is unknown.

The patients all showed relapse after autologous stem cell transplantation, while their brentuximab vedotin exposure varied. Best response was recorded as complete response, partial response or progressive disease. The receptor was derived from a human donor with classical Hodgkin lymphoma. This chain joins TRBV7-9 and TRBJ2-3, with D tentatively TRBD1 (6 bases). The sample in question was peripheral blood mononuclear cells (PBMCs), obtained at baseline. The CDR3 here is CASSLDLLGQGLDTQYF. As DNA, the CDR3 is TGTGCCAGCAGCTTAGATTTACTGGGGCAGGGGTTGGATACGCAGTATTTT.